These T cell receptor beta chains were read from a single sample in a study of blood T cell repertoires in COVID-19. Only in-frame clones appear in the TCRdb table, and some are missing; sequencing was by immunoSEQ multiplex PCR. This sample carries a few hundred thousand clones, roughly 90% of them seen once, and the ten largest clones take under 3%. The sequenced material came from PBMCs or T cells enriched from blood (not recorded which). These receptors were taken from a woman aged 30 to 39 who had recovered from COVID-19. CDR3s include the opening cysteine and the closing phenylalanine or tryptophan. Fields, in order: clone size, V gene, D gene, J gene, CDR3 DNA, CDR3 protein. D genes are given only for firm matches. Clone size appears in some rows only: once, few, many, or a class for an expanded clone.

>NA|TRBV28|NA|TRBJ2-2
TGTGCCAGCAGTTTACGGGGGGAGCTGTTTTTT
CASSLRGELFF
>NA|TRBV11-2|NA|TRBJ2-3
TGTGCCAGCAGCTTGCAGGGATGGACAGATACGCAGTATTTT
CASSLQGWTDTQYF
>once|TRBV15|NA|TRBJ1-5
TGTGCCACCACAACAGGTTACAATCAGCCCCAGCATTTT
CATTTGYNQPQHF
>few|TRBV10-2|TRBD1|TRBJ1-3
TGCGCCAGCAGCTACGGGACAGGGGGAGGAAACACCATATATTTT
CASSYGTGGGNTIYF
>NA|TRBV7-7|TRBD1|TRBJ2-5
TGTGCTAGCAGCTCACAGGGGGCGCCGGGCGTGGAGACCCAGTACTTC
CASSSQGAPGVETQYF
>NA|TRBV6-5|TRBD1|TRBJ1-2
TGTGCCAGCAGTAAGAACAGGGGAGGCTACACCTTC
CASSKNRGGYTF
>NA|TRBV28|NA|TRBJ1-5
TGTGCCAGCAGTTTAAGGGGGTTAGGGACCCAGCATTTT
CASSLRGLGTQHF
>NA|TRBV7-8|NA|TRBJ1-5
TGTGCCAGCAGCTTCGGGGTCGGCAATCAGCCCCAGCATTTT
CASSFGVGNQPQHF
>few|TRBV2|TRBD2|TRBJ2-7
TGTGCCAGCAGTGTCCAGCGGGAGGTCCCCTCCTACGAGCAGTACTTC
CASSVQREVPSYEQYF
>NA|TRBV15|TRBD1|TRBJ1-4
TGTGCCACCAGCAGAGATGTGGGTAGCGGCAGGGGGCTGTTTTTT
CATSRDVGSGRGLFF
>NA|TRBV20-1|NA|TRBJ1-2
TGCAGTGCTAGTGTACGGAACTATGGCTACACCTTC
CSASVRNYGYTF
>few|TRBV19|NA|TRBJ2-1
TGTGCCAGTAGTACGCAGGGGAGCAGCGGTAATGAGCAGTTCTTC
CASSTQGSSGNEQFF
>NA|TRBV7-3|TRBD2|TRBJ2-3
TGTGCCAGCAGCTCCGGGGGGGCCTTAACAGATACGCAGTATTTT
CASSSGGALTDTQYF
>NA|TRBV6-5|TRBD1|TRBJ1-2
TGTGCCAGCAGTTACAGACAGGGGAACTATGGCTACACCTTC
CASSYRQGNYGYTF
>NA|TRBV3-1/TRBV3-2|NA|TRBJ1-2
TGTGCCAGCGGGTGGGCCGCTTATGGCTACACCTTC
CASGWAAYGYTF
>once|TRBV27|NA|TRBJ2-2
TGTGCCAGCAGTTTGAACCCCTTATCGGAGTACACCGGGGAGCTGTTTTTT
CASSLNPLSEYTGELFF
>many|TRBV5-4|NA|TRBJ1-2
TGTGCCAGCAGCTTGGGGACACCTCACAATCTTTATGGCTACACCTTC
CASSLGTPHNLYGYTF
>NA|TRBV2|NA|TRBJ1-4
TGTGCCAGCAGAGCCCGCGGGGGAGAAGAAAAACTGTTTTTT
CASRARGGEEKLFF
>NA|TRBV6-5|TRBD1|TRBJ1-2
TGTGCCAGCAGCGAGCCCCAACAGGGGGCCTATGGCTACACCTTC
CASSEPQQGAYGYTF
>NA|TRBV18|TRBD1|TRBJ1-2
TGTGCCAGCTCAGCCGACAGGGAAGTAGTACTTGGCTACACCTTC
CASSADREVVLGYTF
>NA|TRBV28|TRBD2|TRBJ2-1
TGTGCCAGCAGCTTGGCACGACTAGCGGGAGTCTACAATGAGCAGTTCTTC
CASSLARLAGVYNEQFF
>NA|TRBV3-1/TRBV3-2|TRBD2|TRBJ2-3
TGTGCCAGCAGCCAAGAGATAGCGGGACCGGGGGATACGCAGTATTTT
CASSQEIAGPGDTQYF
>NA|TRBV2|NA|TRBJ1-2
TGTGCCAGCTCTCCGGGGAACTATGGCTACACCTTC
CASSPGNYGYTF
>NA|TRBV5-1|NA|TRBJ2-1
TGCGCCAGCAGCTTGGCTACCAACAATGAGCAGTTCTTC
CASSLATNNEQFF
>NA|TRBV24-1|NA|TRBJ1-4
TGTGCCACCAGTGATTCGACGGGAACTAATGAAAAACTGTTTTTT
CATSDSTGTNEKLFF
>once|TRBV10-3|NA|TRBJ2-1
TGTGCCATCAGTGAGGGGGCTAGTTCGGCCGCGTTCTTC
CAISEGASSAAFF
>few|TRBV5-1|NA|TRBJ1-6
TGCGCCAGCAGCTTGGTTCAGGGGTCCTATAATTCACCCCTCCACTTT
CASSLVQGSYNSPLHF
>NA|TRBV5-6|NA|TRBJ2-7
TGTGCCAGCAGCGCGGGACCGCTATCCTACGAGCAGTACTTC
CASSAGPLSYEQYF
>NA|TRBV2|NA|TRBJ1-2
TGTGCCAGCAATGCCAGGCTCGTTGGCTACACCTTC
CASNARLVGYTF
>NA|TRBV19|NA|TRBJ1-5
TGTGCCAGTTCGACAGAGGTAGTTCAGCCCCAGCATTTT
CASSTEVVQPQHF
>NA|TRBV6-5|TRBD1|TRBJ1-5
TGTGCCAGCAGTCTCAGACAGGGGACGAATCAGCCCCAGCATTTT
CASSLRQGTNQPQHF
>NA|TRBV6-1|NA|TRBJ2-7
TGTGCCAGCAGTGAACAGGGTTACGAGCAGTACTTC
CASSEQGYEQYF
>NA|TRBV3-1/TRBV3-2|TRBD1|TRBJ2-3
TGTGCCAGCAGCCAAGGGACAGGTACGCAGTATTTT
CASSQGTGTQYF
>NA|TRBV7-2|TRBD2|TRBJ2-7
TGTGCCAGCAGGTACCAGCGGGGGGGCCACTACGAGCAGTACTTC
CASRYQRGGHYEQYF
>NA|TRBV7-9|TRBD1|TRBJ1-2
TGTGCCAGCAGAGATACCCGAGGGGGACAGCCTAACTATGGCTACACCTTC
CASRDTRGGQPNYGYTF
>NA|TRBV6-5|TRBD1|TRBJ1-1
TGTGCCAGCAGTTTAAGCATGGGACAGGGCTCTGAAGCTTTCTTT
CASSLSMGQGSEAFF
>NA|TRBV28|NA|TRBJ1-5
TGTGCCAGCAGTTTAGGGACTACTCAGCCCCAGCATTTT
CASSLGTTQPQHF
>NA|TRBV6-5|NA|TRBJ1-1
TGTGCCAGCAGGGCGACAAGTGAAGCTTTCTTT
CASRATSEAFF
>once|TRBV19|NA|TRBJ1-1
TGTGCCAGTAGTATCAGGCCCCAAGGGGTGAACACTGAAGCTTTCTTT
CASSIRPQGVNTEAFF
>NA|TRBV5-6|TRBD1|TRBJ1-2
TGTGCCAGCAGCGTTGACAGGGGTGGCTACACCTTC
CASSVDRGGYTF
>once|TRBV18|NA|TRBJ2-7
TGTGCCAGCTCACTTGCCCAGGCGGGGGCCCGTTACGAGCAGTACTTC
CASSLAQAGARYEQYF
>NA|TRBV28|TRBD1|TRBJ1-2
TGTGCCAGCAGTTTATCTCTGGACAGGGGTGGCTACACCTTC
CASSLSLDRGGYTF
>NA|TRBV11-2|TRBD1|TRBJ2-1
TGTGCCAGCAGCTTAGGACAGGGTTCCTACAATGAGCAGTTCTTC
CASSLGQGSYNEQFF
>NA|TRBV19|TRBD1|TRBJ2-7
TGTGCCAGTAGTACTAGACAGGGTTACGAGCAGTACTTC
CASSTRQGYEQYF
>NA|TRBV5-8|TRBD1|TRBJ2-1
TGTGCCAGCAGCTGGGACAGGGCAGTGGCCAATGAGCAGTTCTTC
CASSWDRAVANEQFF
>NA|TRBV9|NA|TRBJ1-2
TGTGCCAGCAGCCCCCGTGGCCCCAACTATGGCTACACCTTC
CASSPRGPNYGYTF
>few|TRBV9|TRBD2|TRBJ2-1
TGTGCCAGCAGCACTGGGACTAGCGGGTACAATGAGCAGTTCTTC
CASSTGTSGYNEQFF
>NA|TRBV11-2|NA|TRBJ2-7
TGTGCCAGCAGACGAATCGCCGGGTCCTACGAGCAGTACTTC
CASRRIAGSYEQYF
>NA|TRBV15|TRBD2|TRBJ2-7
TGTGCCACCAGCAGAGCATCTAGCGGCGTTTACGAGCAGTACTTC
CATSRASSGVYEQYF
>NA|TRBV6-5|NA|TRBJ2-7
TGTGCCAGCCTGGGGCCGGGGGGCAACGAGCAGTACTTC
CASLGPGGNEQYF
>NA|TRBV25-1|TRBD1|TRBJ1-4
TGTGCCAGCAGTCCGGCAGGGGGCTCGGGTGAAAAACTGTTTTTT
CASSPAGGSGEKLFF
>NA|TRBV11-1|NA|TRBJ2-2
TGTGCCAGCAGCTTCCGTGCCAGGGACGGGGAGCTGTTTTTT
CASSFRARDGELFF
>NA|TRBV27|NA|TRBJ1-2
TGTGCCAGCAGTTTCCAGGGGCCCTCCTCTGGCTACACCTTC
CASSFQGPSSGYTF
>NA|TRBV6-5|TRBD1|TRBJ1-3
TGTGCCAGCAGGAAGACAGGGGGCTCTGGAAACACCATATATTTT
CASRKTGGSGNTIYF